The 2 T cell receptor beta chains given below trace back to one sample, sequenced in a study of blood T cell repertoires in COVID-19. TCRdb's table, derived via immunoSEQ multiplex PCR, lists solely in-frame clones and lacks some. The table has 150,000 to 200,000 clones, 90% to 95% seen once. Sequenced input: peripheral blood. Receptor source: an older woman with COVID-19, enrolled during active disease.

The chain has TRBV4-3 and TRBJ2-7; TRBD2 is a possible D gene (6 bases). The CDR3 sequence is 15 residues long. Germline V gene data show CDR1 as LGHNA and CDR2 as YSLEER. V lost 0 bases and J lost 2, with 11 bases in between. CDR3 sequence reads: CASSQEHWGAYEQYF. DNA for the CDR3: TGCGCCAGCAGCCAAGAACATTGGGGGGCCTACGAGCAGTACTTC.

This clone has only one observation. The gene calls are TRBV6-1 and TRBJ1-1; D gene uncertain. Germline values: CDR1 MNHNS, CDR2 SASEGT. Trimming removed 6 bases from V and 6 bases from J, with 11 bases in between. This CDR3 region has 12 residues. This CDR3 is CASSHHEAEAFF. The CDR3 DNA follows: TGTGCCAGCAGCCATCACGAGGCTGAAGCTTTCTTT.